This section outlines one TCR beta chain sequence together with its context. The antigen is undetermined. The sample belongs to a study of vaccination effects on CD4 cells after COVID-19. Study details: Post-vaccine sampling occurred a median 72 days after the second dose. Regarding the study as a whole: Both infection-induced and vaccine-induced clones contracted markedly at late post-vaccination timepoints.

V was shortened by 1 base and J by 4 bases, with 4 bases between the two germline ends. There are 13 residues in the CDR3. Germline V lookup: CDR1 KGHDR, CDR2 SFDVKD. Sequencing in the ViraFEST assay came after antigen-specific CD4+ T cells had been expanded with viral peptide pools, which were used to stimulate PBMC. Researchers isolated CD4+ T cells once approximately eleven days of culture had elapsed. Participants each got two BNT162b2 or mRNA-1273 vaccine doses. Nucleocapsid antibodies were negative in the vaccine recipients, who had never had SARS-CoV-2 infection. In culture with 10 IU/ml IL-2 and about 10 ug/ml peptides, PBMC were grown at two million per well. Profiling relied on immunoSEQ multiplex PCR, and the TCRdb table lists in-frame clones only, not all of them. The data show tens of thousands of clones, around three quarters seen once.

The clonotype comes from a human donor who received a COVID-19 vaccine. The V and J genes are TRBV24-1 and TRBJ1-3; D remains ambiguous. The sample in question was CD4+ T cells from PBMCs cultured with HCoV-OC43 spike peptides, obtained after COVID-19 vaccination. Indicated subset: HCoV-OC43 spike overlapping peptide pool stimulation. The chain's CDR3 is CATSDFAGNTIYF. The CDR3 DNA follows: TGTGCCACCAGTGATTTCGCGGGAAACACCATATATTTT.